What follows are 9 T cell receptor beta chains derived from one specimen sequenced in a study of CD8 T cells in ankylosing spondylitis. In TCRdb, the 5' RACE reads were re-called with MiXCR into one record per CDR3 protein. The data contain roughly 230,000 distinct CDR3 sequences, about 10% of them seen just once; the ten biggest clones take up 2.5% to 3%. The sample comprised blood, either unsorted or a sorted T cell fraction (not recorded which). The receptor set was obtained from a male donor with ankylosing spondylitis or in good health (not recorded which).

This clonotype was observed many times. The CDR3 bases are TGTGCCAGCAGTTCGGAATTAGCGGGAGGCCTTCCCTACGAGCAGTACTTC. Its protein is CASSSELAGGLPYEQYF. The rearrangement joins TRBV12-3 or TRBV12-4 to TRBJ2-7, with 10 bases fitting TRBD2. This CDR3 has 17 amino acids. V dropped 4 bases and J dropped 2; count of bases not matched to a gene: 11.

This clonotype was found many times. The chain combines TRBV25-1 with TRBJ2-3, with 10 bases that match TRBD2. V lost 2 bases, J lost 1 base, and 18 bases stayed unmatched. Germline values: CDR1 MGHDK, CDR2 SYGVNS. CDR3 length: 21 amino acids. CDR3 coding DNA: TGTGCCAGCAGTGAAATTCGCCCTACGAAGTCGACTAGCGGGCGCACAGATACGCAGTATTTT. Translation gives CASSEIRPTKSTSGRTDTQYF.

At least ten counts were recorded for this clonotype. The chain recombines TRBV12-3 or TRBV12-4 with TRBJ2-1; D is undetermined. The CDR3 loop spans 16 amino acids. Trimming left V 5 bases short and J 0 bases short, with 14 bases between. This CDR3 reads CASSPDDRSSYNEQFF. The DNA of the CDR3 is TGTGCCAGCAGTCCAGACGATCGGAGCTCCTACAATGAGCAGTTCTTC.

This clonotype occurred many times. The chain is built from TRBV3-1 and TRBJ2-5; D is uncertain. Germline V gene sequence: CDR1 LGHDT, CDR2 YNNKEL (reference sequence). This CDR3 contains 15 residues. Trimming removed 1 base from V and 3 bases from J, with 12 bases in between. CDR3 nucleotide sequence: TGTGCCAGCAGCCAAGTAGGGCGCACTAAAGAGACCCAGTACTTC. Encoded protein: CASSQVGRTKETQYF.

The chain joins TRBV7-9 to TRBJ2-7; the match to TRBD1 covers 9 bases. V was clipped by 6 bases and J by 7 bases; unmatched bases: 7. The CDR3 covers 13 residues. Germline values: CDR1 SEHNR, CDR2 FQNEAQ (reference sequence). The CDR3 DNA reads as TGTGCCAGCAGTTTGGGACAGGGATGGGAGCAGTACTTC. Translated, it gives CASSLGQGWEQYF.

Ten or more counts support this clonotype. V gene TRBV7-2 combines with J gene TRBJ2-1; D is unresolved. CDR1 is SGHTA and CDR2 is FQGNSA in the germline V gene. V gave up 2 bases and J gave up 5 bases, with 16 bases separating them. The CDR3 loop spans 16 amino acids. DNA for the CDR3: TGTGCCAGCAGCTTATTCCTAGGATCCAGTAACAATGAGCAGTTCTTC. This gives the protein CASSLFLGSSNNEQFF.

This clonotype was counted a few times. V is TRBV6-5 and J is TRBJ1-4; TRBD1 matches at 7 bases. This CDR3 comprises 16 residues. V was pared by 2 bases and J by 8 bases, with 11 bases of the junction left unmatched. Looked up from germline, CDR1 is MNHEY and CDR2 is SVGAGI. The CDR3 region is CASSYASGTGEEKLFF. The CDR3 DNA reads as TGTGCCAGCAGTTACGCCTCCGGAACAGGGGAAGAAAAACTGTTTTTT.

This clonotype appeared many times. This CDR3 is CSGGTPGNTEAFF. The CDR3 DNA sequence: TGCAGCGGGGGGACTCCGGGAAACACTGAAGCTTTCTTT. The gene calls are TRBV29-1 and TRBJ1-1, with D possibly TRBD1 on 5 matching bases. Trimming stripped 7 bases from V and 2 bases from J, with 14 bases between. The CDR3 is 13 residues long. The germline gives CDR1 SQVTM, CDR2 ANQGSEA. Variable domain in full (rest from reference TRBV29-1 and TRBJ1-1): SAVISQKPSRDICQRGTSLTIQCQVDSQVTMMFWYRQQPGQSLTLIATANQGSEATYESGFVIDKFPISRPNLTFSTLTVSNMSPEDSSIYLCSGGTPGNTEAFFGQGTRLTVV.

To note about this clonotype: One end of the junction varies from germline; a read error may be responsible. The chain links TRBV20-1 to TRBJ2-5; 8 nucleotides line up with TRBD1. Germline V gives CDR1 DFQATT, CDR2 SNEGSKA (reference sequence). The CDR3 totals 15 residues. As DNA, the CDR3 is TGCAGTGCTACCCGGACAGGGCGCAGCCAAGCGACCCAGTACTTC. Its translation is CSATRTGRSQATQYF.